The subject of this entry is one TCR beta chain. The antigen is not known. The data were taken from a study of vaccination and CD4 T cells after COVID-19. At the level of the study: Overlapping peptides covering the spike proteins of SARS-CoV-2, HCoV-NL63, HCoV-OC43 and HCoV-229E were added to stimulate cells.

CDR1 and CDR2 (germline): DFQATT, SNEGSKA (reference sequence). The CDR3 extends over 14 amino acids. Trimming removed 4 bases at V and 2 bases at J, with 12 bases between. The Oncomine TCR Beta short-read assay sequenced DNA from cultured CD4+ T cells. One entry per CDR3 protein results from TCRdb running MiXCR on the PCR reads. Of about 25,000 distinct CDR3 sequences listed, roughly 50% are singletons. Specified treatment: 10-day PBMC culture with coronavirus spike peptide pools or control peptides (ViraFEST assay). Peptide pool stimulation in ViraFEST expanded antigen-specific T cells, whose TCRs were then sequenced.

This receptor was obtained from a human donor who had recovered from COVID-19. V and J are TRBV20-1 and TRBJ2-1, with D possibly being TRBD1 or TRBD2 (5 bases each). Sequencing was performed on CD4+ T cells from blood, cultured in vitro. CDR3 sequence reads: CSANRDGTYNEQFF. The CDR3 DNA reads TGCAGTGCTAACCGGGACGGAACCTACAATGAGCAGTTCTTC.